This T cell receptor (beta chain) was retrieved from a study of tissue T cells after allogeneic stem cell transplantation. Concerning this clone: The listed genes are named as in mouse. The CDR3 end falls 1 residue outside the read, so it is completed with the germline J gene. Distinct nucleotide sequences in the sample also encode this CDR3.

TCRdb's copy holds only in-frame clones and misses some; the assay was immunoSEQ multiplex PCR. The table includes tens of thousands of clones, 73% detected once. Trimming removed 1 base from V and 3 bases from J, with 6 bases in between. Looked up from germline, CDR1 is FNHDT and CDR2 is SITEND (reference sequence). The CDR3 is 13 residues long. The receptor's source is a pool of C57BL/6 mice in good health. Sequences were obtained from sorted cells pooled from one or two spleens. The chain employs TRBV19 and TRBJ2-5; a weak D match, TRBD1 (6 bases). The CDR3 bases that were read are TGTGCCAGCAGTATAAGGGGGCAAGACACCCAGTAC. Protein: CASSIRGQDTQY. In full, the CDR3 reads CASSIRGQDTQYF. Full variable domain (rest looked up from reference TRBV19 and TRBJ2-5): GGIITQTPKFLIGQEGQKLTLKCQQNFNHDTMYWYRQDSGKGLRLIYYSITENDLQKGDLSEGYDASREKKSSFSLTVTSAQKNEMAVFLCASSIRGQDTQYFGPGTRLLVL.